The next 14 T cell receptor beta chains were all read from a single sample in a study of cytotoxic CD8 clonotypes in ibrutinib-treated CLL. Produced via immunoSEQ multiplex PCR; TCRdb's table is partial and in-frame only. This table has 35,000 to 55,000 clones, 69% appearing once. The sample consisted of PBMCs, taken after 12 months of ibrutinib treatment. The receptor source for this set is a human donor with chronic lymphocytic leukemia.

The chain recombines TRBV12-5 with TRBJ2-5; D perhaps matches TRBD1 (6 bases). Trimming removed 2 bases at V and 3 bases at J, with 10 bases between. The CDR3 consists of 14 residues. Germline V lookup: CDR1 LGHNT, CDR2 FRNRAP. The CDR3 sequence: CASGLSGVEETQYF. CDR3 nucleotides: TGTGCTAGTGGTTTGTCAGGGGTAGAAGAGACCCAGTACTTC.

The chain combines TRBV4-1 with TRBJ2-2; D remains unclear. The ends were cut back, 1 base at V and 0 bases at J, with 12 bases in the middle. Germline V gene data show CDR1 as MGHRA and CDR2 as YSYEKL. The CDR3 is 17 residues long. CDR3 DNA: TGCGCCAGCAGCCAAGCACACACATCCGCGAACACCGGGGAGCTGTTTTTT. Translating it yields CASSQAHTSANTGELFF.

Here the CDR3 DNA reads TGTGCCAGCAGCGTAGACCGCCACTATGGCTACACCTTC. The encoded protein is CASSVDRHYGYTF. The chain employs TRBV9 and TRBJ1-2, with D unresolved. Germline V lookup: CDR1 SGDLS, CDR2 YYNGEE. Trimming removed 0 bases at V and 3 bases at J, with 6 bases between. This CDR3 region has 13 residues.

V and J are TRBV4-1 and TRBJ2-1, with 8 bases aligning to TRBD2. CDR3 length equals 16 residues. CDR1 and CDR2 (germline): MGHRA, YSYEKL. J was trimmed by 4 bases and V by 3 bases; bases with no gene match: 8. CDR3 nucleotides: TGCGCCAGCAGCCACCCCGGGACTAGTGGGTACAATGAGCAGTTCTTC. The encoded protein is CASSHPGTSGYNEQFF.

V usage is TRBV11-3 and J usage is TRBJ1-5; 8 nucleotides align to TRBD1. The CDR3 has 15 residues. The J segment lost 5 bases and the V segment lost 1 base, leaving 4 bases of the junction unmatched. CDR1 and CDR2 (germline): SGHNT, YENEEA. The CDR3 DNA follows: TGTGCCAGCAGCTTAGGACAGGGGCTTTATCAGCCCCAGCATTTT. Its protein product is CASSLGQGLYQPQHF.

CDR3 amino acids: CASSLDPGSGNTIYF. As DNA, the CDR3 is TGTGCCAGCAGCTTAGATCCGGGTTCTGGAAACACCATATATTTT. The genes are TRBV11-2 and TRBJ1-3; D unresolved. The V end was cut by 0 bases, the J end by 1 base, with 7 bases between. CDR1 is SGHAT and CDR2 is FQNNGV in the germline V gene. The length of the CDR3 is 15 residues.

As for this clone: The sample holds other DNA sequences that translate to the same CDR3. This rearrangement joins TRBV7-2 to TRBJ2-3; 10 positions match TRBD2. Germline CDR1 and CDR2: SGHTA and FQGNSA. The CDR3 runs to 14 residues. The V and J ends lost 1 base and 5 bases, in that order; junction bases with no gene match: 0. CDR3 loop: CASSLGLAGDTQYF. CDR3 DNA: TGTGCCAGCAGCTTAGGACTAGCGGGAGATACGCAGTATTTT.

The V call is TRBV18, the J call TRBJ1-1; D is uncertain. The CDR3 loop spans 11 amino acids. V lost 6 bases and J 7 bases, leaving 9 bases between the germline ends. Germline CDR1 KGHSH, CDR2 LQKENI. In DNA, the CDR3 is TGTGCCAGCTCCCGATGGGGTGAAGCTTTCTTT. Amino acids: CASSRWGEAFF. Together with reference TRBV18 and TRBJ1-1, the CDR3 gives the full variable domain: NAGVMQNPRHLVRRRGQEARLRCSPMKGHSHVYWYRQLPEEGLKFMVYLQKENIIDESGMPKERFSAEFPKEGPSILRIQQVVRGDSAAYFCASSRWGEAFFGQGTRLTVV.

The chain is built from TRBV30 and TRBJ2-7; D not certain. CDR3 length equals 13 residues. V dropped 0 bases and J dropped 11 bases, with 17 bases sitting between them. Germline V lookup: CDR1 GTSNPN, CDR2 SVGIG (reference sequence). The CDR3 region has the DNA TGTGCCTGGAGTGTACGACGGGCCCCACAGAAGTACTTC. Translating gives CAWSVRRAPQKYF.

The chain couples TRBV5-1 to TRBJ2-3, with 10 positions matching TRBD2. This CDR3 has 15 residues. CDR1 is SGHRS and CDR2 is YFSETQ in the germline V gene. V dropped 4 bases and J dropped 4; count of bases not matched to a gene: 6. CDR3 residues: CASSQSGGAADTQYF. DNA for the CDR3: TGCGCCAGCAGCCAGAGCGGGGGGGCCGCAGATACGCAGTATTTT.

The DNA for the CDR3 is TGTGCCATCCGGGGGGCAGGGAATTCACCCCTCCACTTT. Residues: CAIRGAGNSPLHF. The chain recombines TRBV10-3 with TRBJ1-6; TRBD1 is a possible D gene (6 bases). Trimming stripped 8 bases from V and 7 bases from J, with 12 bases between. CDR3 size: 13 residues. Looked up from germline, CDR1 is ENHRY and CDR2 is SYGVKD.

The genes are TRBV29-1 and TRBJ2-2; tentatively, D is TRBD2 (6 bases). This CDR3 has 14 amino acids. Trimming removed 0 bases at V and 4 bases at J, with 9 bases between. In germline, CDR1 is SQVTM, CDR2 ANQGSEA. The CDR3 DNA is TGCAGCGTTGAAGACCCCGGGGGCACCGGGGAGCTGTTTTTT. This codes for CSVEDPGGTGELFF.

CDR3 in DNA: TGTGCCAGTAGTATATTTGGGACAGAAAGCGACTATAGCAATCAGCCCCAGCATTTT. Translation: CASSIFGTESDYSNQPQHF. The chain combines TRBV19 with TRBJ1-5; the match to TRBD1 covers 7 bases. This CDR3 has 19 amino acids. V lost 2 bases, J lost 0 bases, and 13 bases stayed unmatched. Germline lookup yields CDR1 LNHDA and CDR2 SQIVND (reference sequence). The variable domain in full, with the rest retrieved from reference TRBV19 and TRBJ1-5, is DGGITQSPKYLFRKEGQNVTLSCEQNLNHDAMYWYRQDPGQGLRLIYYSQIVNDFQKGDIAEGYSVSREKKESFPLTVTSAQKNPTAFYLCASSIFGTESDYSNQPQHFGDGTRLSIL.

V usage is TRBV25-1 and J usage is TRBJ1-2; maybe TRBD1 (6 bases). The CDR3 length is 14 residues. With 3 bases removed from V and 7 bases from J, the gap between germline ends came to 15 bases. CDR1 and CDR2 from the germline V gene are MGHDK and SYGVNS. CDR3 DNA sequence: TGTGCCAGCAGTGACCCGACGGGGGCGCGTGGCTACACCTTC. Translating it yields CASSDPTGARGYTF.